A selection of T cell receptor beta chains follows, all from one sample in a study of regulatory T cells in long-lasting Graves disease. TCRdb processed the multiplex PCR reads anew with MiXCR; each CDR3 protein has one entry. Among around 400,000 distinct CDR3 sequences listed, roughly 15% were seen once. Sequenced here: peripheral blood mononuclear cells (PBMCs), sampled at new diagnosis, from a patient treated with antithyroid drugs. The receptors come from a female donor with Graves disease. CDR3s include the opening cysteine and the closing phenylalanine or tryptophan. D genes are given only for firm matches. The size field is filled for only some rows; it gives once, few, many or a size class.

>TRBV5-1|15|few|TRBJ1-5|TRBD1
CASSSGQGKGQPQHF
TGCGCCAGCAGCTCGGGACAGGGGAAGGGTCAGCCCCAGCATTTT
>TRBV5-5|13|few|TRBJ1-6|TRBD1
CATKEQGESPLHF
TGTGCCACCAAGGAACAGGGGGAATCACCCCTCCACTTT
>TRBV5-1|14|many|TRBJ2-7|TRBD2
CASSLAGGNDEQYF
TGCGCCAGCAGCTTGGCGGGGGGTAACGACGAGCAGTACTTC
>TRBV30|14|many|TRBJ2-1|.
CAWRARGLYNEQFF
TGTGCCTGGAGAGCTCGGGGACTCTACAATGAGCAGTTCTTC
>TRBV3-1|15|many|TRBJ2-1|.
CASSQEGGSYNEQFF
TGTGCCAGCAGCCAAGAGGGCGGGTCCTACAATGAGCAGTTCTTC
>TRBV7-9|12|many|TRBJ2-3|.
CASSPVADTQYF
TGTGCCAGCAGCCCCGTGGCAGATACGCAGTATTTT
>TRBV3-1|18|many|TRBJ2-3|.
CASSQSGVGALGTDTQYF
TGTGCCAGCAGCCAGTCGGGGGTAGGTGCTTTAGGCACAGATACGCAGTATTTT
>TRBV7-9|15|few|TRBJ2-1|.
CASSPETSTHNEQFF
TGTGCCAGCAGCCCAGAAACAAGCACCCACAATGAGCAGTTCTTC
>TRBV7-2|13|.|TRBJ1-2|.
CASSPTPNYGYTF
TGTGCCAGCAGCCCCACACCTAACTATGGCTACACCTTC
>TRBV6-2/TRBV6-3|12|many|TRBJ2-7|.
CASSYGPNEQYF
TGTGCCAGCAGTTATGGGCCTAACGAGCAGTACTTC
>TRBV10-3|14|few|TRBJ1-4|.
CAISDGSLSEKLFF
TGTGCCATCTCGGACGGTTCCCTCAGTGAAAAACTGTTTTTT
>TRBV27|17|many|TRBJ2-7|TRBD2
CASSLSWGRGGFYEQYF
TGTGCCAGCAGTTTATCGTGGGGCCGGGGAGGGTTCTACGAGCAGTACTTC
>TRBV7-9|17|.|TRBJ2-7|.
CASSDTDRRRGMHEQYF
TGTGCCAGCAGCGATACCGACAGGAGGCGCGGGATGCACGAGCAGTACTTC
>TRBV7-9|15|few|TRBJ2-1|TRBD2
CASSRGLAGANEQFF
TGTGCCAGCAGCCGTGGACTAGCGGGAGCCAATGAGCAGTTCTTC
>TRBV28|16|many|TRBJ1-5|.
CASSHPDGAHEKPQHF
TGTGCCAGCAGCCACCCGGACGGAGCCCACGAGAAGCCCCAGCATTTT
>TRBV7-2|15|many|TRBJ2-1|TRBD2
CASSLGGTTIGVQFF
TGTGCCAGCAGCCTTGGGGGGACTACCATCGGGGTGCAGTTCTTC
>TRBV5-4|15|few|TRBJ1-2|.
CASSLAGATAGGYTF
TGTGCCAGCAGCTTGGCGGGGGCGACAGCTGGTGGCTACACCTTC
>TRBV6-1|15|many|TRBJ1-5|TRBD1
CASSMDRGRRQPQHF
TGTGCCAGCAGTATGGACAGGGGGCGCAGACAGCCCCAGCATTTT
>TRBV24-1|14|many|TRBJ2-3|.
CATSDPGLTDTQYF
TGTGCCACCAGTGACCCCGGACTCACAGATACGCAGTATTTT
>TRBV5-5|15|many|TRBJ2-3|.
CASSLVGSSTDTQYF
TGTGCCAGCAGCTTGGTAGGTTCTAGCACAGATACGCAGTATTTT
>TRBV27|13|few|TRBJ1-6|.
CASSPTTLVPLHF
TGTGCCAGCAGTCCGACTACCCTGGTACCCCTCCACTTT
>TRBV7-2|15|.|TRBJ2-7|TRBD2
CASSLEPGLDYEQYF
TGTGCCAGCAGCTTAGAACCGGGACTAGACTACGAGCAGTACTTC
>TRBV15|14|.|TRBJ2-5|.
CATSSLRGQETQYF
TGTGCCACCAGCAGTTTACGGGGGCAAGAGACCCAGTACTTC
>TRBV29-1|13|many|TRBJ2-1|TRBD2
CSVESGGGGEQFF
TGCAGCGTTGAATCGGGAGGGGGGGGTGAGCAGTTCTTC
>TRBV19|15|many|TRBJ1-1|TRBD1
CASRTGTGQNTEAFF
TGTGCCAGTAGAACCGGGACAGGGCAGAACACTGAAGCTTTCTTT
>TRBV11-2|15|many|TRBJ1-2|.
CASSLVAGRHYGYTF
TGTGCCAGCAGCTTAGTCGCAGGGAGACACTATGGCTACACCTTC
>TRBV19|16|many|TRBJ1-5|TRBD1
CASGRRQGRNNQPQHF
TGTGCCAGTGGAAGGAGACAGGGGCGGAACAATCAGCCCCAGCATTTT
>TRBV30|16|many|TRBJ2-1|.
CAWSPNRALNDNEQFF
TGTGCCTGGAGTCCAAACCGGGCCTTGAATGACAATGAGCAGTTCTTC